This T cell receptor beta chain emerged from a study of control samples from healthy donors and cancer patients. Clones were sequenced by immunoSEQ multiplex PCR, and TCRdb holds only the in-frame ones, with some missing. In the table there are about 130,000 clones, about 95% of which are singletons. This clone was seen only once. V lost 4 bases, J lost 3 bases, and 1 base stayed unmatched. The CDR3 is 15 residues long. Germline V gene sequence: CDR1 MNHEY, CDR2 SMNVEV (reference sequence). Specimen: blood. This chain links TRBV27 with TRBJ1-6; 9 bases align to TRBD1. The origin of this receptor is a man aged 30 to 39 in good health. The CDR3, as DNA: TGTGCCAGCAGTTGGGACAGGGTCTATAATTCACCCCTCCACTTT. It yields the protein CASSWDRVYNSPLHF.